This T cell receptor (beta chain) was identified in a study of T cells in localized non-small cell lung cancer. Overall study results and limits: Uninvolved adjacent lung, not tumor, had the highest T cell clonality.

The V segment lost 3 bases and the J segment 4 bases; nucleotides outside the gene matches: 13. Germline V gene data show CDR1 as LNHNV and CDR2 as YYDKDF (reference sequence). CDR3 length: 18 amino acids. TCRdb's copy holds only in-frame clones and misses some; the assay was immunoSEQ multiplex PCR. The data show tens of thousands of clones, with about 84% seen just once and about a tenth held by the top ten. As to this clone: Antigen specificity is unknown.

The source was peripheral blood, collected before any cancer treatment. The chain uses TRBV15 and TRBJ2-2, with 8 bases that match TRBD1. The source of this sequence is a female donor over 55 with stage I lung adenocarcinoma. CDR3 coding DNA: TGTGCCACCAGCAGTTCGGGACAGGAGGTTCTTGGCACCGGGGAGCTGTTTTTT. Residues: CATSSSGQEVLGTGELFF.